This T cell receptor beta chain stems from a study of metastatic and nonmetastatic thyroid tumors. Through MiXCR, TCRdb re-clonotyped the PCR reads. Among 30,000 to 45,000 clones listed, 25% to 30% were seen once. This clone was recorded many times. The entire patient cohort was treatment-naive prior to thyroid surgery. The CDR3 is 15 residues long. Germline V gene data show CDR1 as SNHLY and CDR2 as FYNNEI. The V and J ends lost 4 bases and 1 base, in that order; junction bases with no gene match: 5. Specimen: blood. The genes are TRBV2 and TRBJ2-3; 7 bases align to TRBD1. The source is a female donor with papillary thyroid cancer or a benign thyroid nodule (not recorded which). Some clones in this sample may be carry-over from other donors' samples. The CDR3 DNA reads TGTGCCAGCAGTGCGACAGGGTTCGGCACAGATACGCAGTATTTT. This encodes CASSATGFGTDTQYF.